This T cell receptor beta chain is drawn from a study of blood T cell repertoires in COVID-19 (TCRdb year 2020). As for the study more broadly: Samples covering the acute and convalescent phases of COVID-19 were provided by collaborators in the United States, Italy and Spain. The material from the prospective study consisted of cDNA or gDNA derived from T cells, B-cell-depleted T cells, or PBMCs. Subjects who had been exposed to COVID-19, were actively infected with it, or had recovered from it provided the deeply sampled blood TCRbeta repertoires that made up the dataset. The repertoires were released in a freely available public database intended as a resource for research on the immune response to SARS-CoV-2. The samples were drawn from the first 160 participants of the ongoing ImmuneRACE study and from over a thousand subjects provided by 6 global collaborators. The sample metadata nearly always contained a de-identified subject ID, COVID-19 status, age in years and sex. HLA class I and class II types, where available, came from metadata supplied by the sample provider rather than from assay-based typing. What the study reported, not specific to this receptor: The quantity of clinical and demographic metadata differed by source and by participant and was supplied without curation.

Worth noting for this clone: The antigen it binds to is not known. The record has no base qualities; no much larger clone is one base away.

TCRbeta CDR3 regions were amplified from genomic DNA using the immunoSEQ Assay, a bias-controlled multiplex PCR. The authors' analysis ran thus. The number of nucleated cells in each sample was estimated from the amplification of reference gene primers within the assay. To quantify the absolute abundance of each unique TCRbeta CDR3 rearrangement, sequence reads were collapsed and filtered. For each sample, productive Simpson clonality was calculated as the square root of Simpson's diversity index across productive rearrangements. TCRdb's version of the immuneACCESS table is confined to in-frame rearrangements and falls short of the full clone set. An unresolved V gene accounts for under half of the shortfall where checked; the remainder is of unknown origin. The DNA was the basis for D and trimming; V, J and clone size are from that table. The sample table shows about 75,000 clones, and approximately 90% are seen once. The ten largest clones represent roughly 19% of the sample.

Whole blood was collected in K2EDTA tubes by collaborating institutions according to the institutions' own protocols. For TCRbeta analysis, collaborators shipped samples as frozen whole blood, isolated PBMCs, or DNA extracted from either of those sample types. The sequenced sample was peripheral blood. This clonotype was sampled from a human donor in a cohort sampled during active COVID-19.

The CDR3 amino acid sequence is: CASSYGQRAGNTIYF. Here is the DNA: TGTGCCAGCAGCTACGGACAGAGAGCTGGAAACACCATATATTTT. The sequence links TRBV5-6 to TRBJ1-3, and TRBD1 may be the D gene, going by 6 matching bases. The CDR3, cysteine through phenylalanine, is 15 amino acids long. Kept here is only the CDR3 DNA, which spans 45 bases and is read in frame from base 1. V is cut by 3 bases and J by 2 bases, and the space between the germline ends is 12 bases. The CDR1 and CDR2 encoded by the germline V gene are SGHDT and YYEEEE.